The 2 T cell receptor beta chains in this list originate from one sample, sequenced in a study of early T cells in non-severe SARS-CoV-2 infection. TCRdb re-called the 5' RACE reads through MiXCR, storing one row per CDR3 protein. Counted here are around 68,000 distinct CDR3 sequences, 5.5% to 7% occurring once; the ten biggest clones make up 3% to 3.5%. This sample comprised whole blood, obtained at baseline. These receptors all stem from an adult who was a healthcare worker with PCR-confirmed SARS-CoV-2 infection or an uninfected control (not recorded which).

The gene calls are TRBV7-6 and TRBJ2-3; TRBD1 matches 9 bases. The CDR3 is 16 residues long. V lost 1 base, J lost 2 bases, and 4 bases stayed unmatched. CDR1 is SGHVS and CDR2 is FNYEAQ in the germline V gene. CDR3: CASSLGQGVATDTQYF. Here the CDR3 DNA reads TGTGCCAGCAGCTTAGGACAGGGGGTGGCCACAGATACGCAGTATTTT.

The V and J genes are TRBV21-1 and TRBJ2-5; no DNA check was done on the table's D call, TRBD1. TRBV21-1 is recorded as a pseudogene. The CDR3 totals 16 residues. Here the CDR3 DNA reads TGTGCCAGCAGCAAATATCCCACCCGGACAGAAGAGACCCAGTACTTC. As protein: CASSKYPTRTEETQYF.